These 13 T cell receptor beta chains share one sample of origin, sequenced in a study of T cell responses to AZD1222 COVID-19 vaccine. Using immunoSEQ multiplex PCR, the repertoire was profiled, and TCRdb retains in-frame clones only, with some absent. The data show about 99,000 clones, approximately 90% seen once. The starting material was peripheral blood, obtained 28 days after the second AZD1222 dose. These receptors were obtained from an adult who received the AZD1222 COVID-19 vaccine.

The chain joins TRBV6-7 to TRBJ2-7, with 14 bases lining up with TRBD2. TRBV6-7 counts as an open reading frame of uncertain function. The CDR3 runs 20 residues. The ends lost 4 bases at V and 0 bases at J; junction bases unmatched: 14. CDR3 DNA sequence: TGTGCCAGCAGTTCCCCCGATCCGACTAGCGGGAGGGGAAGCTCCTACGAGCAGTACTTC. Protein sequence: CASSSPDPTSGRGSSYEQYF.

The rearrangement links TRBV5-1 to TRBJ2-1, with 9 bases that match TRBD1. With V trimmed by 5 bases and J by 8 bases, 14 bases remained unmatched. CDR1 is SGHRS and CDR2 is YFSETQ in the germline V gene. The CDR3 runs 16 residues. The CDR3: CASSPIQGAQSDEQFF. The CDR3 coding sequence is TGCGCCAGCAGTCCTATACAGGGGGCGCAGTCCGATGAGCAGTTCTTC.

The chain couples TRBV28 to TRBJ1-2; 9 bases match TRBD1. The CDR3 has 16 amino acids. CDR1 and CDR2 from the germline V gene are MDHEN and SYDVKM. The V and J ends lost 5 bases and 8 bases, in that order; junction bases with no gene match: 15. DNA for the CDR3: TGTGCCAGCAGTCAGCCCGGGACAGGGTCTAGAGGAGGCTACACCTTC. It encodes CASSQPGTGSRGGYTF.

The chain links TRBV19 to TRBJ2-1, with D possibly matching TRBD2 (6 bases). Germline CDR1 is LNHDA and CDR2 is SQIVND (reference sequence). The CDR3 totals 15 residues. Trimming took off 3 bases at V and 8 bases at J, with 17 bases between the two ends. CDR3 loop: CASSIGGVLRDEQFF. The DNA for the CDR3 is TGTGCCAGTAGTATCGGGGGAGTGCTAAGGGATGAGCAGTTCTTC.

CDR3 loop: CASSSSNEQFF. CDR3 bases: TGTGCCAGCAGTTCTAGCAATGAGCAGTTCTTC. The rearrangement links TRBV6-6 to TRBJ2-1; the D is unclear. V dropped 4 bases and J dropped 6 bases, with 4 bases sitting between them. There are 11 residues in the CDR3. Looked up from germline, CDR1 is MNHNY and CDR2 is SVGAGI (reference sequence).

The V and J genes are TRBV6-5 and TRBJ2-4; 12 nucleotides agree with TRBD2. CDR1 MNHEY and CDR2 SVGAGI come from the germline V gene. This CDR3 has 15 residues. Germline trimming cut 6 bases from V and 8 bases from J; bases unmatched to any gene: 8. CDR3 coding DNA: TGTGCCAGCAGGCGACTAGCGGGAGAGGGAGACATTCAGTACTTC. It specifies CASRRLAGEGDIQYF.

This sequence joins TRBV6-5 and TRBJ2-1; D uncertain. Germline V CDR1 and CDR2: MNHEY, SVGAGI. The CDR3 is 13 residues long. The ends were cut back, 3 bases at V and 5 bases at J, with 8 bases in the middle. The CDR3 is CASSYRRNNEQFF. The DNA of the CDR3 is TGTGCCAGCAGTTATCGGCGGAACAATGAGCAGTTCTTC.

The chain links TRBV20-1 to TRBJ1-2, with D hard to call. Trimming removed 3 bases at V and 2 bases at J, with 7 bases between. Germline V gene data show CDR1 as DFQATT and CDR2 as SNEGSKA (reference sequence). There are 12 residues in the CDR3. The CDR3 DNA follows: TGCAGTGCTAGTTTGCCGAACTATGGCTACACCTTC. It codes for CSASLPNYGYTF.

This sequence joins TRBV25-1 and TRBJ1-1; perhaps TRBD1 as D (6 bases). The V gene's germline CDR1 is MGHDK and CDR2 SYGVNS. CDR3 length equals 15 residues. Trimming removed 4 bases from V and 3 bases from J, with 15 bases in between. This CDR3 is CASSGWGGWDTEAFF. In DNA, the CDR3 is TGTGCCAGCAGTGGTTGGGGGGGCTGGGACACTGAAGCTTTCTTT.

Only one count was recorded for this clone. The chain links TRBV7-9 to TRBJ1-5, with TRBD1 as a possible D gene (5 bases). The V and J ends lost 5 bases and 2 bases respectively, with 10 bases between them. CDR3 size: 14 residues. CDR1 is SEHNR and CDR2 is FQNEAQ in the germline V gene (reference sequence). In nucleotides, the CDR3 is TGTGCCAGCAGCCCCGGAGGGGGCAATCAGCCCCAGCATTTT. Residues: CASSPGGGNQPQHF.

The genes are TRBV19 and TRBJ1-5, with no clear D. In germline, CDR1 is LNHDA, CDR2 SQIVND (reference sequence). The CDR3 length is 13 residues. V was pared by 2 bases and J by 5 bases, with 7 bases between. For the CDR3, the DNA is TGTGCCAGTAGTATAAACACCTATCAGCCCCAGCATTTT. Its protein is CASSINTYQPQHF.

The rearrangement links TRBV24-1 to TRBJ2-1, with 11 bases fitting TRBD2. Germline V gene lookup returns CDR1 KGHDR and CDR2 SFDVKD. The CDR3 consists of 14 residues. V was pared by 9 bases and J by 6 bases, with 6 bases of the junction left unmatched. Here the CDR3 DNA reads TGTGCCACCGGGTCTGGGACTAGCGGCAATGAGCAGTTCTTC. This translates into CATGSGTSGNEQFF.

The CDR3 region is CASSLSGELGYGYTF. DNA for the CDR3: TGTGCCAGCAGTTTATCGGGGGAGTTAGGCTATGGCTACACCTTC. V gene TRBV27 combines with J gene TRBJ1-2; D may be TRBD1 (5 bases). The CDR3 is 15 residues long. Germline V gene data show CDR1 as MNHEY and CDR2 as SMNVEV (reference sequence). V shed 0 bases and J shed 4 bases, with 12 bases lying between them.